This TCR beta chain was documented in a study of blood T cell repertoires in COVID-19 (dated by TCRdb to 2020 to 2021). Some background on the complete study: Collaborator samples came from the United States, Italy and Spain and covered acute and convalescent phases of COVID-19. The material from the prospective study consisted of cDNA or gDNA derived from T cells, B-cell-depleted T cells, or PBMCs. Subjects who had been exposed to COVID-19, were actively infected with it, or had recovered from it provided the deeply sampled blood TCRbeta repertoires that made up the dataset. The repertoires were made available in a free public database intended to serve as a resource for research on the immune response to SARS-CoV-2. Samples came from the ongoing ImmuneRACE study (first 160 participants) plus 1,254 subjects from 6 global collaborators. A de-identified subject ID, COVID-19 status, age in years and sex were almost always included in the sample metadata. Where HLA class I and class II types were available, the types were taken from metadata supplied by the sample provider, not from assay-based typing.

Results and caveats for the whole study, not just this receptor: The quantity of clinical and demographic metadata differed by source and by participant and was supplied without curation.

TCRbeta CDR3 regions were amplified from genomic DNA using the immunoSEQ Assay, a bias-controlled multiplex PCR. The authors' pipeline ran thus. The number of nucleated cells in each sample was estimated by amplification of reference gene primers within the assay. To quantify the absolute abundance of each unique TCRbeta CDR3 rearrangement, sequence reads were collapsed and filtered. For each sample, productive Simpson clonality was calculated as the square root of Simpson's diversity index across productive rearrangements. TCRdb holds this immuneACCESS table with in-frame rearrangements only. Some clones are missing; in checked studies, unresolved V genes explain under half, and the rest has no known cause. That table supplies the V and J calls and clone size; D and trimming were determined from the DNA. The sample records 270,000 or so clones, about 91% of which are singletons. The ten largest clonotypes hold less than 5% of the sample.

Trimming leaves V shorter by 3 bases and J shorter by 7 bases, with the junction holding 9 bases beyond the gene matches. Taken from cysteine to valine, the CDR3 has 16 residues. Solely the CDR3 DNA is kept, with 48 bases framed from the first base. The germline V gene (reference sequence) provides CDR1 SGHNT and CDR2 YYREEE. A second Seattle source provided samples from volunteer blood donors who had recovered from COVID-19. Each collaborating institution followed its own protocols to collect whole blood in K2EDTA tubes. For TCRbeta analysis, collaborators shipped samples as frozen whole blood, isolated PBMCs, or DNA extracted from either of those sample types. Of note for this clone: Its antigen is still unknown. The record has no base qualities; no much larger clone is one base away.

Sequencing was carried out using peripheral blood. The receptor comes from a woman in her thirties or forties who had recovered from COVID-19. Here the chain combines TRBV5-4 and TRBJ2-7, and 14 junctional nucleotides match TRBD2. DNA sequence: TGTGCCAGCAGCTCCCCGGGACTAGCGGGAGCGAATGAGCAGTACGTC. This gives the protein CASSSPGLAGANEQYV.